Shown below are 29 T cell receptor beta chains from a single sample sequenced in a study of T cells after posttransplantation cyclophosphamide. TCRdb keeps only in-frame clones here, not all; method: immunoSEQ multiplex PCR. The sample shows approximately 26,000 clones, 86% of them seen only once. The material sequenced was PBMCs. These receptors were collected from a man between 50 and 59 years old.

This clone was detected once. The chain carries TRBV6-6 and TRBJ1-5, with TRBD1 matching over 7 bases. Germline lookup yields CDR1 MNHNY and CDR2 SVGAGI (reference sequence). CDR3 length: 14 residues. V shed 4 bases, J shed 4 bases, and the junction held 4 bases outside the gene matches. The CDR3 DNA follows: TGTGCCAGCAGTTTTGGCAGGGGGAATCAGCCCCAGCATTTT. Translation: CASSFGRGNQPQHF.

This sequence joins TRBV6-1 and TRBJ1-2; the match to TRBD1 covers 10 bases. With 8 bases clipped from V and 4 bases from J, the junction kept 10 bases outside the gene matches. The CDR3 covers 15 residues. CDR1 MNHNS and CDR2 SASEGT come from the germline V gene. The CDR3 nucleotides read TGTGCCAGCTGCCCGACAGGGGGCATGGTCTATGGCTACACCTTC. It yields the protein CASCPTGGMVYGYTF.

The rearrangement joins TRBV30 to TRBJ2-3, with D unclear. This CDR3 comprises 15 residues. V lost 1 base and J lost 4, with 15 bases in between. Germline V gene data show CDR1 as GTSNPN and CDR2 as SVGIG (reference sequence). This chain's CDR3 is CAWSANLGWSDTQYF. CDR3 nucleotide sequence: TGTGCCTGGAGTGCCAACCTTGGCTGGTCAGATACGCAGTATTTT.

The V gene is TRBV7-8, the J gene TRBJ1-5, with a tentative D call TRBD1 (5 bases). The germline V gene encodes CDR1 SGHVS and CDR2 FQNEAQ. The V gene lost 4 bases and the J gene lost 9 bases, with 10 bases spanning the gap. The CDR3 consists of 12 residues. CDR3 sequence: CASSSNTGPQHF. CDR3 nucleotides: TGTGCCAGCAGCTCGAATACAGGGCCCCAGCATTTT.

V gene TRBV4-1 combines with J gene TRBJ1-5; 8 bases are a match to TRBD1. Per the germline V gene, CDR1 is MGHRA and CDR2 is YSYEKL. The CDR3 spans 14 residues. V lost 4 bases and J lost 7; bases outside the gene matches: 6. The CDR3 DNA follows: TGCGCCAGCAGCCCCGGACAGGGAGTACAGCCCCAGCATTTT. Its translation is CASSPGQGVQPQHF.

The chain has TRBV28 and TRBJ2-7, with a weak D call TRBD2 (6 bases). V dropped 6 bases and J dropped 7 bases, with 19 bases sitting between them. This CDR3 has 14 amino acids. From germline, CDR1 is MDHEN and CDR2 SYDVKM. In DNA, the CDR3 is TGTGCCAGCAGGGAGGGGACCCCAAGGGGAGAGCAGTACTTC. Amino acid sequence: CASREGTPRGEQYF.

This rearrangement joins TRBV7-2 to TRBJ2-5; 8 bases are shared with TRBD1. The germline V gene encodes CDR1 SGHTA and CDR2 FQGNSA. Trimming cost V 5 bases and J 5 bases; bases outside gene matches: 4. This CDR3 region has 13 residues. The CDR3 DNA reads TGTGCCAGCAGCCAGGACAGGGTGGAGACCCAGTACTTC. Amino acids: CASSQDRVETQYF.

The chain combines TRBV10-2 with TRBJ1-2; 7 bases match TRBD1. V was pared by 0 bases and J by 7 bases, with 2 bases of the junction left unmatched. Germline V gene sequence: CDR1 WSHSY, CDR2 SAAADI. This CDR3 contains 13 residues. CDR3 sequence reads: CASSESDRAGYTF. The DNA of the CDR3 is TGCGCCAGCAGTGAGTCAGACAGGGCTGGCTACACCTTC.

V usage is TRBV2 and J usage is TRBJ1-5; the match to TRBD1 covers 7 bases. V gave up 3 bases and J gave up 4 bases; unmatched junction bases: 3. CDR1 and CDR2 (germline): SNHLY, FYNNEI. The CDR3 loop spans 14 amino acids. CDR3 sequence (DNA): TGTGCCAGCAGTGACAGGGGGAGAAATCAGCCCCAGCATTTT. Amino acid sequence: CASSDRGRNQPQHF. Looking up the rest from reference TRBV2 and TRBJ1-5 gives the full variable domain: EPEVTQTPSHQVTQMGQEVILRCVPISNHLYFYWYRQILGQKVEFLVSFYNNEISEKSEIFDDQFSVERPDGSNFTLKIRSTKLEDSAMYFCASSDRGRNQPQHFGDGTRLSIL.

The genes are TRBV5-1 and TRBJ2-5, with D possibly matching TRBD2 (5 bases). Germline CDR1 is SGHRS and CDR2 is YFSETQ. CDR3 size: 14 residues. V lost 5 bases, J lost 3 bases, and 14 bases lay in between. CDR3 amino acids: CASSFGLIEETQYF. For the CDR3, the DNA is TGCGCCAGCAGTTTTGGACTTATCGAAGAGACCCAGTACTTC.

This clone was counted only a few times. V gene TRBV7-2 combines with J gene TRBJ2-5, with a possible D match to TRBD2 (6 bases). The J call may be faulty, since TRBJ2-7 better matches the DNA end. Germline CDR1 and CDR2: SGHTA and FQGNSA. This CDR3 has 15 amino acids. CDR3 bases: TGTGCCAGCAGCTTAGGTGGGGGACTGAGATACGAGCAGTACTTC. It translates to CASSLGGGLRYEQYF.

The V and J genes are TRBV29-1 and TRBJ2-5; 11 bases are a match to TRBD2. This CDR3 has 14 residues. Unmatched junction bases numbered 7, after V lost 6 bases and J lost 4 bases. Germline CDR1 SQVTM, CDR2 ANQGSEA. CDR3 loop: CSVFELAGAETQYF. In DNA form, the CDR3 reads TGCAGCGTCTTCGAACTAGCGGGAGCAGAGACCCAGTACTTC.

The rearrangement joins TRBV2 to TRBJ2-3, with 11 bases fitting TRBD2. Germline CDR1 is SNHLY and CDR2 is FYNNEI. The length of the CDR3 is 16 residues. The V gene end was trimmed by 2 bases and the J gene end by 1 base; junction bases not matched to a gene: 2. CDR3 DNA sequence: TGTGCCAGCAGTGAAATGACTAGCGGGGGCACAGATACGCAGTATTTT. Amino acid sequence: CASSEMTSGGTDTQYF. Full variable domain (outside the CDR3, taken from reference TRBV2 and TRBJ2-3): EPEVTQTPSHQVTQMGQEVILRCVPISNHLYFYWYRQILGQKVEFLVSFYNNEISEKSEIFDDQFSVERPDGSNFTLKIRSTKLEDSAMYFCASSEMTSGGTDTQYFGPGTRLTVL.

The V and J genes are TRBV13 and TRBJ2-7; tentative D call: TRBD2 (6 bases). The germline V gene encodes CDR1 PRHDT and CDR2 FYEKMQ (reference sequence). Trimming took off 4 bases at V and 3 bases at J, with 16 bases between the two ends. The CDR3 length is 15 residues. DNA for the CDR3: TGTGCCAGCAGCTCGCGTTTACGGGGGTACTACGAGCAGTACTTC. It is translated as CASSSRLRGYYEQYF.

The chain joins TRBV19 to TRBJ1-2; 9 bases agree with TRBD1. The germline V gene has CDR1 LNHDA and CDR2 SQIVND (reference sequence). The CDR3 loop spans 13 amino acids. V gave up 5 bases and J gave up 8 bases; unmatched junction bases: 6. The CDR3 loop reads CASSVTGGVGYTF. Here the CDR3 DNA reads TGTGCCAGTAGTGTGACAGGGGGTGTAGGCTACACCTTC.

The chain combines TRBV4-2 with TRBJ1-1, with a possible D match to TRBD1 (5 bases). Germline CDR1 reads LGHNA; CDR2 reads YNFKEQ. The CDR3 is 14 amino acids. Trimming cost V 4 bases and J 6 bases, with 15 bases left between them. This CDR3 is CASSPQSAGAEAFF. CDR3 sequence (DNA): TGTGCCAGCAGCCCACAAAGCGCGGGGGCTGAAGCTTTCTTT.

The gene calls are TRBV28 and TRBJ1-2; 8 positions agree with TRBD1. Germline loops: CDR1 MDHEN, CDR2 SYDVKM. V lost 4 bases, J lost 8 bases, and 12 bases stayed unmatched. This CDR3 has 15 amino acids. CDR3 amino acids: CASSSLSGGASGYTF. CDR3 bases: TGTGCCAGCAGTTCCCTTTCAGGGGGCGCGTCGGGCTACACCTTC.

The chain joins TRBV5-1 to TRBJ2-1; TRBD2 might be the D (7 bases). In germline, CDR1 is SGHRS, CDR2 YFSETQ. Trimming removed 0 bases at V and 7 bases at J, with 14 bases between. The CDR3 has 15 amino acids. CDR3 sequence (DNA): TGCGCCAGCAGCTTGGTGGGAGGGGGGGTGAATGAGCAGTTCTTC. It translates to CASSLVGGGVNEQFF.

The chain recombines TRBV28 with TRBJ1-2, with D possibly being TRBD1 (5 bases). This CDR3 has 17 amino acids. With 3 bases removed from V and 4 bases from J, the gap between germline ends came to 21 bases. Germline CDR1 is MDHEN and CDR2 is SYDVKM. The CDR3 reads CASSFLSEGHSVYGYTF. CDR3 DNA: TGTGCCAGCAGTTTTCTATCGGAAGGACATTCCGTCTATGGCTACACCTTC.

This chain connects TRBV5-1 to TRBJ1-2; D remains ambiguous. V was shortened by 0 bases and J by 0 bases, with 6 bases between the two germline ends. CDR1 and CDR2 from the germline V gene are SGHRS and YFSETQ. The CDR3 length is 14 residues. The CDR3 sequence is CASSLDGPNYGYTF. In DNA form, the CDR3 reads TGCGCCAGCAGCTTGGACGGTCCTAACTATGGCTACACCTTC.

This clone was seen just once. J is TRBJ1-1 and V is TRBV19, with a possible D match to TRBD1 (6 bases). Trimming shortened V by 8 bases and J by 5 bases, and 15 bases separated the two germline ends. The germline gives CDR1 LNHDA, CDR2 SQIVND (reference sequence). CDR3 size: 13 residues. CDR3 region: CASSQGSWTEAFF. DNA of the CDR3: TGTGCCAGTTCTCAGGGGTCGTGGACTGAAGCTTTCTTT.

CDR3 sequence: CASSLSAKLSNEQFF. The CDR3 nucleotides are TGTGCCAGCAGCTTGAGCGCTAAACTGAGCAATGAGCAGTTCTTC. The chain carries TRBV11-2 and TRBJ2-1; D not certain. CDR1 is SGHAT and CDR2 is FQNNGV in the germline V gene. Trimming took 3 bases from V and 6 from J, leaving 15 bases between them. The CDR3 loop spans 15 amino acids.

The chain joins TRBV6-6 to TRBJ1-2, with D unclear. The CDR3 contains 12 residues. Per germline, CDR1 MNHNY and CDR2 SVGAGI (reference sequence). V was pared by 2 bases and J by 7 bases, with 8 bases between. CDR3: CASSYAEVGYTF. Here the CDR3 DNA reads TGTGCCAGCAGTTACGCTGAGGTTGGCTACACCTTC.

The rearrangement links TRBV5-6 to TRBJ2-1, with TRBD2 matching over 11 bases. The CDR3 loop spans 15 amino acids. V lost 3 bases and J lost 6; bases outside the gene matches: 5. Germline CDR1 is SGHDT and CDR2 is YYEEEE. CDR3 in amino acids: CASSSLAGATNEQFF. The CDR3 region has the DNA TGTGCCAGCAGCTCACTAGCGGGAGCAACCAATGAGCAGTTCTTC.

The CDR3 sequence: CASSLDNNQPQHF. The CDR3 DNA sequence: TGTGCCAGCAGCTTAGACAACAATCAGCCCCAGCATTTT. This chain connects TRBV5-4 to TRBJ1-5, with D unclear. The V gene's germline CDR1 is SGHNT and CDR2 YYREEE (reference sequence). CDR3 size: 13 residues. V was trimmed by 2 bases and J by 3 bases, leaving 6 bases between them.

This sequence joins TRBV19 and TRBJ1-1; TRBD1 matches at 9 bases. Germline V gene data show CDR1 as LNHDA and CDR2 as SQIVND (reference sequence). V trimming: 3 bases; J trimming: 7 bases; junction bases outside the gene matches: 6. The CDR3 totals 14 residues. This CDR3 reads CASSINRGRGEAFF. The CDR3 coding sequence is TGTGCCAGTAGTATCAACAGGGGGCGGGGTGAAGCTTTCTTT.

The V and J genes are TRBV27 and TRBJ2-7, with 10 positions matching TRBD1. CDR3 length: 15 residues. Germline CDR1 and CDR2: MNHEY and SMNVEV (reference sequence). Losses at the gene ends were 5 bases for V and 4 bases for J; bases not matched to a gene: 8. CDR3 protein: CASSPGQGRQYEQYF. The CDR3 coding sequence is TGTGCCAGCAGTCCGGGACAGGGGCGCCAGTACGAGCAGTACTTC.

The chain carries TRBV19 and TRBJ2-3; 8 bases line up with TRBD1. The CDR3 totals 16 residues. Germline lookup yields CDR1 LNHDA and CDR2 SQIVND (reference sequence). V trimming: 5 bases; J trimming: 2 bases; junction bases outside the gene matches: 9. This chain's CDR3 is CASSPPGGIFTDTQYF. In DNA form, the CDR3 reads TGTGCCAGTAGTCCGCCAGGGGGCATATTCACAGATACGCAGTATTTT.

The rearrangement joins TRBV4-1 to TRBJ2-2, with D possibly TRBD2 on 6 matching bases. The CDR3 is 17 amino acids. V lost 3 bases to trimming and J lost 3 bases, with 17 bases between them. CDR1 and CDR2 (germline): MGHRA, YSYEKL. CDR3 DNA: TGCGCCAGCAGCCACCCCAGGGTCGGGAGAGACACCGGGGAGCTGTTTTTT. Translation gives CASSHPRVGRDTGELFF.